This T cell receptor beta chain was observed in a study of shared clonotypes between healthy human individuals. Overall study: CD4 naive and CD4 memory each took three plates per donor, while CD8 naive took two and CD8 memory one.

Study results and caveats: Donor clonotype sharing was expected to depend on sequencing depth.

Deep-level assay runs were performed. The protocol was immunoSEQ multiplex PCR, while the TCRdb copy is restricted to in-frame clones and leaves out a portion. The table includes around 940,000 clones, approximately 80% detected once. In the case of this clone: Its antigen is not known.

The CDR3 has 14 amino acids. Trimming pared 6 bases from V and 8 bases from J, leaving 16 bases between. CDR1 MNHNY and CDR2 SVGAGI come from the germline V gene (reference sequence). This clonotype was obtained from a man aged 18 to 29 in good health. Sequencing was performed on memory CD4+ T cells sorted from blood. As for subset: CD45RA-negative fraction. The genes are TRBV6-6 and TRBJ1-4; a possible D gene is TRBD1 (6 bases). This chain's CDR3 is CASRPQGRAEKLFF. The CDR3 region has the DNA TGTGCCAGCAGACCTCAGGGGAGAGCCGAAAAACTGTTTTTT.